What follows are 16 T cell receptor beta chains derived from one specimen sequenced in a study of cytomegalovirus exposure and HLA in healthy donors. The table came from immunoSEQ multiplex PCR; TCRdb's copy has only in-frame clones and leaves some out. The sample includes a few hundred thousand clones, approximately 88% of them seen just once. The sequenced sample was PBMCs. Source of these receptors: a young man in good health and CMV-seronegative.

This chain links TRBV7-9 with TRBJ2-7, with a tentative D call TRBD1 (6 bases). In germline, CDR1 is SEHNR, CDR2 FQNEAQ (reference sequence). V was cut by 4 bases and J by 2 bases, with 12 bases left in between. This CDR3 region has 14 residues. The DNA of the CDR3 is TGTGCCAGCAGCTCTCCGGACAGTCCCTACGAGCAGTACTTC. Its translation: CASSSPDSPYEQYF.

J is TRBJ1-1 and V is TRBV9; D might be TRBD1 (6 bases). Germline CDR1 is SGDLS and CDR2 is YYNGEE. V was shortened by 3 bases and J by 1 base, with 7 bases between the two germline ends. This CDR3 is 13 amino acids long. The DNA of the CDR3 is TGTGCCAGCAGCGGGGGACAGAACACTGAAGCTTTCTTT. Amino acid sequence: CASSGGQNTEAFF.

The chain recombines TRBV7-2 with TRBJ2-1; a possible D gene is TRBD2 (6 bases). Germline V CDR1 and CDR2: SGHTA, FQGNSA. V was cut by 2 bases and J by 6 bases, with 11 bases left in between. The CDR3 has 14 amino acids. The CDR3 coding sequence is TGTGCCAGCAGCTTATCGGTGGGGGGCAATGAGCAGTTCTTC. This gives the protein CASSLSVGGNEQFF.

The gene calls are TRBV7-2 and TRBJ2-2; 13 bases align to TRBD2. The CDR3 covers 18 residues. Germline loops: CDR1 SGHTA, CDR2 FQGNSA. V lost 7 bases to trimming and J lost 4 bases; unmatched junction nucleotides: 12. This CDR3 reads CASNSGPGLAGSTGELFF. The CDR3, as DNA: TGTGCCAGCAACAGTGGACCGGGACTAGCGGGGAGCACCGGGGAGCTGTTTTTT.

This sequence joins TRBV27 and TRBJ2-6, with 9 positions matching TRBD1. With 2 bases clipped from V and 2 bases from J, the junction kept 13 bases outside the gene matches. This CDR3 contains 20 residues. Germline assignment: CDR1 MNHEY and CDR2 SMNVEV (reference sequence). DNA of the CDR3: TGTGCCAGCAGTTTAATCGGTACTAGAAGGGACAGGGCTGGGGCCAACGTCCTGACTTTC. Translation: CASSLIGTRRDRAGANVLTF.

The CDR3 sequence is CASSAPTSYNEQFF. CDR3 in DNA: TGTGCCAGCAGCGCTCCTACCTCCTACAATGAGCAGTTCTTC. The chain combines TRBV5-4 with TRBJ2-1; D unresolved. V lost 4 bases and J 0 bases, leaving 8 bases between the germline ends. CDR1 and CDR2 from the germline V gene are SGHNT and YYREEE (reference sequence). CDR3 size: 14 residues.

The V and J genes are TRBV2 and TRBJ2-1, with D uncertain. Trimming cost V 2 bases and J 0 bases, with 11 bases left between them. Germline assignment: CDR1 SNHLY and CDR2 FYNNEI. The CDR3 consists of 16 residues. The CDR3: CASSERQVSSYNEQFF. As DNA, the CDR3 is TGTGCCAGCAGTGAACGGCAGGTTAGCTCCTACAATGAGCAGTTCTTC.

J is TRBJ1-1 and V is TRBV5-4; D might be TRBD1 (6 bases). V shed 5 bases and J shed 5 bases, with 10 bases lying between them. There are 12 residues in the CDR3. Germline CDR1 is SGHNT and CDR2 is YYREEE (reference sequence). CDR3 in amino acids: CASSAGVTEAFF. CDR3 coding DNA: TGTGCCAGCAGTGCAGGGGTAACTGAAGCTTTCTTT.

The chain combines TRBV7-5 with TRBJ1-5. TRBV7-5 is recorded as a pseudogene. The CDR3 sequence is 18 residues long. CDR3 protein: CVRSLASGGVFRNQPQHF. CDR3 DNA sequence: TGTGTCAGAAGCTTAGCATCTGGCGGAGTGTTTAGGAATCAGCCCCAGCATTTT.

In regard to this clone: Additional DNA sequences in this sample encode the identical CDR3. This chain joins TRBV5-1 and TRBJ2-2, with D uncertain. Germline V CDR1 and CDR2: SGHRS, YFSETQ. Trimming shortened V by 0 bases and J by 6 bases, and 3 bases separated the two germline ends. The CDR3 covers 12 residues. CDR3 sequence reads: CASSLVSGELFF. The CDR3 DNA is TGCGCCAGCAGCTTGGTATCCGGGGAGCTGTTTTTT.

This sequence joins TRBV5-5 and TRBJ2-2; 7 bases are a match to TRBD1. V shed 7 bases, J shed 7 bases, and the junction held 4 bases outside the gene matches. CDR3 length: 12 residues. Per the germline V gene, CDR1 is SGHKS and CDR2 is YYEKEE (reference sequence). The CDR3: CASGAGGGELFF. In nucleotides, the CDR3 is TGTGCCAGCGGCGCAGGGGGCGGGGAGCTGTTTTTT. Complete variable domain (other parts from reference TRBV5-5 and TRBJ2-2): DAGVTQSPTHLIKTRGQQVTLRCSPISGHKSVSWYQQVLGQGPQFIFQYYEKEERGRGNFPDRFSARQFPNYSSELNVNALLLGDSALYLCASGAGGGELFFGEGSRLTVL.

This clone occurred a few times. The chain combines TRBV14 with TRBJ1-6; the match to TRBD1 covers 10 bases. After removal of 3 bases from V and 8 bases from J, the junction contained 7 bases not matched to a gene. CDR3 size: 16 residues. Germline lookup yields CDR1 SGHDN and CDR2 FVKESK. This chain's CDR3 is CASSQRQGAVDSPLHF. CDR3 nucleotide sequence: TGTGCCAGCAGCCAGAGACAGGGGGCGGTGGATTCACCCCTCCACTTT.

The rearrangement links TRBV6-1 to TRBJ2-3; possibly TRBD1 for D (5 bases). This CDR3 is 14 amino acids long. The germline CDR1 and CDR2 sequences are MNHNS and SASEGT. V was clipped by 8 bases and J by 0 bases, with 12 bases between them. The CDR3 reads CASSRDLSTDTQYF. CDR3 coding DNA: TGTGCCAGCTCCAGGGATCTAAGCACAGATACGCAGTATTTT.

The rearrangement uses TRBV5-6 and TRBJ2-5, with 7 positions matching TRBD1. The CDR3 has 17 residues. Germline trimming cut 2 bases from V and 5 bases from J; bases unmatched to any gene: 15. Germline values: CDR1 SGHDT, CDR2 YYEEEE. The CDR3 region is CASSFGLQTGAVETQYF. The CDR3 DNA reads TGTGCCAGCAGCTTTGGACTTCAAACAGGGGCGGTGGAGACCCAGTACTTC.

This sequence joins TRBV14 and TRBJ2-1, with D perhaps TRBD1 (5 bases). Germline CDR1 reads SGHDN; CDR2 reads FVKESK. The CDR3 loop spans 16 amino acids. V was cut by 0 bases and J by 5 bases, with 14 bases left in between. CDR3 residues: CASSQETGRIHNEQFF. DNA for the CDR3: TGTGCCAGCAGCCAAGAAACAGGCAGAATACACAATGAGCAGTTCTTC.

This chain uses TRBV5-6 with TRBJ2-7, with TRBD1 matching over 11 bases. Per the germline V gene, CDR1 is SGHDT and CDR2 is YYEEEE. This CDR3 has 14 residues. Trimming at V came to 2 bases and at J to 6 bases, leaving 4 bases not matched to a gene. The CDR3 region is CASSFGTGGGEQYF. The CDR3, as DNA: TGTGCCAGCAGCTTCGGGACAGGGGGTGGCGAGCAGTACTTC.